This T cell receptor beta chain was observed in a study of regulatory T cells in long-lasting Graves disease. Study results and limitations: Persistent cases favored TRBV28, TRBJ1-2 and TRBJ2-5.

The time point denotes: newly diagnosed GD, antithyroid drugs for less than 3 months. With RNA extracted from PBMCs as input, the TCR library was made. Library construction for TCR beta used iRepertoire HTBI primers and Arm-PCR of CDR3 regions. TCRdb processed the multiplex PCR reads anew with MiXCR; each CDR3 protein has one entry. The sample shows about 240,000 distinct CDR3 sequences, 20% to 25% of them seen only once. To note about this clonotype: What it recognizes is unknown.

Germline CDR1 reads DFQATT; CDR2 reads SNEGSKA (reference sequence). Trimming removed 2 bases from V and 5 bases from J; junction bases left unmatched: 7. This CDR3 is 16 amino acids long. The chain carries TRBV20-1 and TRBJ2-2, with TRBD2 identical over 11 bases. This material consisted of peripheral blood mononuclear cells (PBMCs), taken at new diagnosis, from a patient treated with antithyroid drugs. This clonotype originated in a female donor with Graves disease. The CDR3 protein is CSARTRLAGGTGELFF. The CDR3 nucleotides are TGCAGTGCTAGAACCCGGCTAGCGGGAGGAACCGGGGAGCTGTTTTTT.